These T cell receptor beta chains were read from a single sample in a study of blood T cell repertoires in COVID-19. Sequencing used immunoSEQ multiplex PCR; TCRdb keeps in-frame clones, though not all of them. The sample yields under 300,000 clones, 75% to 95% seen once. Source material: PBMCs or T cells enriched from blood (not recorded which). The receptors were gathered from a woman between 18 and 30 years old who had recovered from COVID-19. Each CDR3 is given with its conserved first and last residue. The D gene is left open where the match is weak. For some rows the clone size is stated as once, few or many, or as a class when expanded; others skip it.

D	V	size	J	CDR3	DNA
.	TRBV2	.	TRBJ1-1	CASRGTVEAFF	TGTGCCAGCAGGGGTACAGTTGAAGCTTTCTTT
.	TRBV10-3	.	TRBJ2-7	CAISTGSYEQYF	TGTGCCATCAGCACGGGATCCTACGAGCAGTACTTC
.	TRBV14	.	TRBJ1-2	CASSLIPLRGYTF	TGTGCCAGCAGCCTCATCCCTCTTCGGGGCTACACCTTC
.	TRBV4-1	.	TRBJ2-5	CARQQRVGDQETQYF	TGCGCCAGGCAACAACGCGTGGGAGATCAAGAGACCCAGTACTTC
TRBD1	TRBV6-2/TRBV6-3	.	TRBJ1-1	CASSYTGQSTEAFF	TGTGCCAGCAGTTACACGGGACAGAGCACTGAAGCTTTCTTT
.	TRBV6-1	.	TRBJ2-2	CASSDTEEAGELFF	TGTGCCAGCAGTGATACGGAGGAGGCCGGGGAGCTGTTTTTT
.	TRBV3-1/TRBV3-2	.	TRBJ1-2	CASSLGQNYGYTF	TGTGCCAGCAGCTTAGGACAGAACTATGGCTACACCTTC
.	TRBV19	.	TRBJ2-5	CASGRGSEGQETQYF	TGTGCCAGTGGGCGGGGAAGCGAGGGCCAAGAGACCCAGTACTTC
.	TRBV11-2	.	TRBJ2-3	CASSPLNTQYF	TGTGCCAGCAGCCCGTTAAATACGCAGTATTTT
TRBD1	TRBV27	.	TRBJ2-1	CASSRGQNYNEQFF	TGTGCCAGCAGTAGGGGACAGAACTACAATGAGCAGTTCTTC
.	TRBV6-1	.	TRBJ1-1	CASSEYKIPRARNTEAFF	TGTGCCAGCAGTGAATATAAAATACCGCGGGCCCGGAACACTGAAGCTTTCTTT
.	TRBV19	.	TRBJ2-6	CASKGPRSGANVLTF	TGTGCCAGTAAGGGGCCTCGCTCTGGGGCCAACGTCCTGACTTTC
.	TRBV7-9	once	TRBJ1-2	CASSLDGGPHGYTF	TGTGCCAGCAGCTTAGATGGGGGCCCCCATGGCTACACCTTC
.	TRBV28	.	TRBJ1-1	CASSLRQTEAFF	TGTGCCAGCAGTTTGCGACAGACTGAAGCTTTCTTT
TRBD1	TRBV6-5	.	TRBJ2-4	CAVRQGGGNIQYF	TGTGCCGTACGACAGGGTGGAGGAAACATTCAGTACTTC
TRBD1	TRBV3-1/TRBV3-2	.	TRBJ2-2	CASSQEAWGQGNTGELFF	TGTGCCAGCAGCCAAGAAGCGTGGGGACAGGGCAACACCGGGGAGCTGTTTTTT
.	TRBV9	.	TRBJ1-2	CASSAAGYGYTF	TGTGCCAGCAGCGCGGCAGGGTATGGCTACACCTTC
TRBD2	TRBV14	few	TRBJ2-7	CASSQAGGFYEQYF	TGTGCCAGCAGCCAAGCGGGGGGGTTCTACGAGCAGTACTTC
TRBD1	TRBV29-1	few	TRBJ2-1	CSVEDPDRASYNEQFF	TGCAGCGTTGAAGATCCAGACAGGGCCTCCTACAATGAGCAGTTCTTC
TRBD1	TRBV12-5	.	TRBJ1-1	CASGLPPGTGETEAFF	TGTGCTAGTGGTTTGCCCCCTGGGACAGGGGAGACTGAAGCTTTCTTT
TRBD1	TRBV7-9	.	TRBJ1-2	CASLGTGEGYTF	TGTGCCAGCCTAGGGACAGGGGAAGGCTACACCTTC
.	TRBV7-9	.	TRBJ2-7	CASSGTSTYEQYF	TGTGCCAGCAGCGGGACATCCACCTACGAGCAGTACTTC
.	TRBV28	few	TRBJ2-4	CASSGRNIQYF	TGTGCCAGCAGTGGCAGGAACATTCAGTACTTC
TRBD2	TRBV3-1/TRBV3-2	.	TRBJ2-2	CASSLGLAGMVGELFF	TGTGCCAGCAGCCTCGGACTAGCGGGAATGGTCGGGGAGCTGTTTTTT
.	TRBV27	.	TRBJ1-4	CASSLSFRGEKLFF	TGTGCCAGCAGTTTATCTTTCCGAGGGGAAAAACTGTTTTTT
TRBD1	TRBV6-5	.	TRBJ1-6	CASRTGAISPLHF	TGTGCCAGCAGGACAGGGGCGATTTCACCCCTCCACTTT
.	TRBV27	.	TRBJ1-2	CASSKRAENNYGYTF	TGTGCCAGCAGTAAAAGAGCCGAGAATAACTATGGCTACACCTTC
TRBD1	TRBV6-1	.	TRBJ2-7	CASSVLGGTGRDEQYF	TGTGCCAGCAGTGTTCTGGGGGGGACAGGGCGGGACGAGCAGTACTTC
TRBD1	TRBV6-5	.	TRBJ2-1	CASSSRDRDYNEQFF	TGTGCCAGCAGTTCCCGGGACAGGGATTACAATGAGCAGTTCTTC
.	TRBV7-2	.	TRBJ1-4	CASSSGFTGEKLFF	TGTGCCAGCAGCTCCGGCTTTACGGGGGAAAAACTGTTTTTT
.	TRBV28	.	TRBJ1-6	CASTLSLTGASPLHF	TGTGCCAGCACCCTATCCCTGACAGGTGCTTCACCCCTCCACTTT
.	TRBV19	few	TRBJ1-1	CASSRQMNTEAFF	TGTGCCAGTAGTCGACAGATGAACACTGAAGCTTTCTTT
TRBD2	TRBV27	.	TRBJ2-2	CASRWGGGTTGELFF	TGTGCCAGCAGATGGGGCGGGGGGACCACCGGGGAGCTGTTTTTT
.	TRBV5-5	.	TRBJ1-1	CASSLVGFSNTEAFF	TGTGCCAGCAGCTTGGTGGGCTTCTCCAACACTGAAGCTTTCTTT
.	TRBV3-1/TRBV3-2	.	TRBJ1-2	CASSQVSNYGYTF	TGTGCCAGCAGCCAAGTATCTAACTATGGCTACACCTTC
TRBD1	TRBV6-5	.	TRBJ1-1	CASKGTVNTEAFF	TGTGCCAGCAAAGGGACAGTGAACACTGAAGCTTTCTTT
.	TRBV18	once	TRBJ1-6	CASSAGARNNSPLHF	TGTGCCAGCTCAGCAGGGGCGCGAAATAATTCACCCCTCCACTTT
.	TRBV27	.	TRBJ2-1	CASSLGRGNEQFF	TGTGCCAGCAGTTTAGGCAGGGGCAATGAGCAGTTCTTC
.	TRBV9	.	TRBJ1-5	CASSVGPGDQPQHF	TGTGCCAGCAGCGTAGGTCCAGGGGATCAGCCCCAGCATTTT
.	TRBV18	.	TRBJ1-1	CASSPGRGGSVNTEAFF	TGTGCCAGCTCACCAGGTAGAGGAGGGAGCGTGAACACTGAAGCTTTCTTT
.	TRBV4-2	few	TRBJ2-4	CASSPQRTGFGGLTKNIQYF	TGTGCCAGCAGCCCTCAACGGACAGGGTTTGGGGGACTAACCAAAAACATTCAGTACTTC
.	TRBV7-9	.	TRBJ1-2	CASSLAGRGYYGYTF	TGTGCCAGCAGCTTAGCCGGTAGGGGATACTATGGCTACACCTTC
.	TRBV7-8	.	TRBJ2-2	CASSLKARGSSTGELFF	TGTGCCAGCAGCCTGAAAGCTAGAGGGTCTAGTACCGGGGAGCTGTTTTTT
.	TRBV7-9	.	TRBJ1-1	CASSSDMDYTEAFF	TGTGCCAGCAGCTCAGACATGGATTACACTGAAGCTTTCTTT